Here is one TCR beta chain with its context. Its specific antigen is unknown. One junction end does not reproduce the germline sequence, and a read error may be involved. TCRbeta CDR3 regions were amplified from genomic DNA using the immunoSEQ Assay, a bias-controlled multiplex PCR. The study's processing was this. The number of nucleated cells in each sample was estimated by amplification of reference gene primers within the assay. Sequence reads were collapsed and filtered to measure the absolute abundance of every unique TCRbeta CDR3 rearrangement. For each sample, productive Simpson clonality was calculated as the square root of Simpson's diversity index across productive rearrangements. TCRdb stores this immuneACCESS table with in-frame sequences only. Part of the clones is absent; in the studies checked, under half of the shortfall reflects unresolved V genes, and no reason is known for the rest. D and trimming come from the DNA, and the V and J calls and clone size come from that table. A total of roughly 49,000 clones appear in this sample, around 84% of them only once. The ten biggest clones cover about 4.2% of the sample.

Each collaborating institution followed its own protocols to collect whole blood in K2EDTA tubes. For TCRbeta analysis, collaborators shipped samples in one of three forms: frozen whole blood, isolated PBMCs, or DNA extracted from either of those sample types. The sample belongs to a study of blood T cell repertoires in COVID-19 (dated by TCRdb to the early 2020s). With regard to the full study: The collaborator samples originated in the United States, Italy and Spain and spanned the acute and convalescent phases of COVID-19. The material from the prospective study consisted of cDNA or gDNA derived from T cells, B-cell-depleted T cells, or PBMCs. Deeply sampled blood TCRbeta repertoires from subjects exposed to, actively infected with, or recovered from COVID-19 were included in the dataset. The repertoires were made available in a free public database intended to serve as a resource for research on the immune response to SARS-CoV-2. The samples were drawn from the first 160 participants of the ongoing ImmuneRACE study and from 950 to 1,500 subjects provided by 6 global collaborators. The sample metadata nearly always contained a de-identified subject ID, COVID-19 status, age in years and sex. HLA class I and class II types, where available, came from metadata supplied by the sample provider rather than from assay-based typing. What the work shows at the level of the full study, not this receptor alone: Clinical and demographic metadata were provided uncurated, with the amount varying by source and participant.

Its CDR3 holds 14 amino acids, cysteine through phenylalanine. The read is trimmed to its CDR3 DNA, 42 bases read in frame from base 1. The germline V gene (reference sequence) sets CDR1 to SSHAT and CDR2 to FNYEAQ. The V and J genes are TRBV7-7 and TRBJ2-2; the junction holds 8 bases that match TRBD2. This clonotype was obtained from a man older than 75 with active COVID-19. Source material: peripheral blood. This receptor has the CDR3 CATSGSPNTGELFF. The DNA is TGTGCCACCAGCGGGAGCCCTAACACCGGGGAGCTGTTTTTT.